This T cell receptor beta chain was sequenced during a study of blood T cell repertoires in COVID-19. Study overall: Sites across the United States, Italy and Spain contributed samples from acute and convalescent COVID-19.

This CDR3 spans 13 amino acids. V gave up 0 bases and J gave up 8 bases, with 13 bases separating them. Germline V lookup: CDR1 GTSNPN, CDR2 SVGIG (reference sequence). Seattle enrolled patients during active infection and tracked them longitudinally. Produced via immunoSEQ multiplex PCR; TCRdb's table is partial and in-frame only. There are more than 150,000 clones in the sample; around 84% occur only once, and 0.55% to 0.6% lies in the top ten. The chain links TRBV30 to TRBJ1-2, with D maybe TRBD1 (5 bases). Specimen: peripheral blood. The sequence was collected from a man aged 55 to 69 with COVID-19, enrolled during active disease. The CDR3 nucleotides are TGTGCCTGGAGTGTAGGTTTGGGGCGAGGCTACACCTTC. This translates into CAWSVGLGRGYTF.